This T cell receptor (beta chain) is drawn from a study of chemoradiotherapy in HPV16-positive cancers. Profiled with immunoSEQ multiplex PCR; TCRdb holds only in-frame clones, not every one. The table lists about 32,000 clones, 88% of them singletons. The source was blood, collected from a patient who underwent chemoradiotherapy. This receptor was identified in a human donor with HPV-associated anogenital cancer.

The CDR3 bases are TGTGCCAGTAGTATACACAATACCTACGAGCAGTACTTC. Amino acid sequence: CASSIHNTYEQYF. This rearrangement joins TRBV19 to TRBJ2-7, with D hard to call. The CDR3 is made up of 13 amino acids. V shed 2 bases and J shed 2 bases, with 7 bases lying between them. Germline V CDR1 and CDR2: LNHDA, SQIVND (reference sequence).